This T cell receptor beta chain was sequenced during a study of shared clonotypes between healthy human individuals. Broader study findings: Non-shared clonotypes displayed generation probabilities falling below those of clonotypes present in all four donors.

The V end was cut by 3 bases, the J end by 3 bases, with 14 bases between. Germline V CDR1 and CDR2: MNHNS, SASEGT. There are 15 residues in the CDR3. Produced via immunoSEQ multiplex PCR; TCRdb's table is partial and in-frame only. The data show under 1,100,000 clones, around 76% seen once. Comments on this clone: Antigen: not known.

This clonotype was sampled from a man between 18 and 35 years old in good health. This chain uses TRBV6-1 with TRBJ1-2; D may be TRBD1 (6 bases). The sequenced material came from memory CD4+ T cells sorted from blood. Subset indicated: CD45RA-negative fraction. The CDR3 DNA is TGTGCCAGCAGTGAGACACAGGGAGTCCACTATGGCTACACCTTC. It codes for CASSETQGVHYGYTF.